This entry concerns a single T cell receptor (beta chain). A single base separates this from a much larger clone, so it may be a read error. Germline V lookup: CDR1 SGHTA, CDR2 FQGNSA. The CDR3 runs to 18 residues. These data come from a study of T cell repertoires in cytomegalovirus infection. One entry per CDR3 protein, called by TCRdb with MiXCR from the reads. The sample comprises more than 200,000 distinct CDR3 sequences, 9.1% of which are singletons, and roughly 15% rests with the top ten. The specimen was PBMCs. The sequence came from a human donor in good health (CMV status not recorded). Some clones in this sample may be carry-over from other donors' samples. This sequence joins TRBV7-2 and TRBJ2-4, with a possible D match to TRBD2 (5 bases). CDR3 region: CASTLEAGRVEAKNIQYF. Here the CDR3 DNA reads TGTGCCAGCACCTTAGAGGCCGGGCGGGTTGAGGCCAAAAACATTCAGTACTTC.